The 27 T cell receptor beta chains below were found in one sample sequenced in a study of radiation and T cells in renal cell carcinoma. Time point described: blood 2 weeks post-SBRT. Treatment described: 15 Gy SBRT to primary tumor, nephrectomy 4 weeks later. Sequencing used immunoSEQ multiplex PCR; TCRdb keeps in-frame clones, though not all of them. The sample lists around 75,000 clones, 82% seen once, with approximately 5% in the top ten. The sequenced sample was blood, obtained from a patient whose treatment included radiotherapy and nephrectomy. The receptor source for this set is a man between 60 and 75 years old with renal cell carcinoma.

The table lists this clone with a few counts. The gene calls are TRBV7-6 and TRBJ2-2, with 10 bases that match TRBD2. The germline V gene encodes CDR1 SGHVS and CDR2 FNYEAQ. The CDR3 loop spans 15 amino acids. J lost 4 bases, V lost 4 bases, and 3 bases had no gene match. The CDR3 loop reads CASSSSSGSTGELFF. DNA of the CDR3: TGTGCCAGCAGCTCCTCTAGCGGGAGCACCGGGGAGCTGTTTTTT. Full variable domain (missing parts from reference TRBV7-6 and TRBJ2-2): GAGVSQSPRYKVTKRGQDVALRCDPISGHVSLYWYRQALGQGPEFLTYFNYEAQQDKSGLPNDRFSAERPEGSISTLTIQRTEQRDSAMYRCASSSSSGSTGELFFGEGSRLTVL.

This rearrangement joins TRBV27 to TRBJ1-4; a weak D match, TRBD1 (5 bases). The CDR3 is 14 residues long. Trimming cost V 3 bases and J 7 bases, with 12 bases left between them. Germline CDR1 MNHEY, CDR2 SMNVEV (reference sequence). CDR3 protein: CASSFVAGGEKLFF. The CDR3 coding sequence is TGTGCCAGCAGTTTCGTAGCCGGGGGTGAAAAACTGTTTTTT.

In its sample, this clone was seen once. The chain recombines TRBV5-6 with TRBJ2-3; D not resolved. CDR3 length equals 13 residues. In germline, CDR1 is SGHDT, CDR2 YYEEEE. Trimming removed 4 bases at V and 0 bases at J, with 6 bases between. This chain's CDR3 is CASSRDSTDTQYF. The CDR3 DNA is TGTGCCAGCAGCAGAGACAGCACAGATACGCAGTATTTT.

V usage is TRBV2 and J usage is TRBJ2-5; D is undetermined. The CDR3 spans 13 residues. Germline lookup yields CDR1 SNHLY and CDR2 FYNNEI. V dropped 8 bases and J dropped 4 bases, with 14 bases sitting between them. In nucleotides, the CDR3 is TGTGCCAGCGACTGGGGAAGCGTAGAGACCCAGTACTTC. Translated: CASDWGSVETQYF.

The CDR3 sequence: CASSPLSSTDTQYF. The CDR3, as DNA: TGCGCCAGCAGCCCGTTGTCGAGCACAGATACGCAGTATTTT. This chain uses TRBV5-1 with TRBJ2-3; no clear D gene. The ends were cut back, 4 bases at V and 0 bases at J, with 9 bases in the middle. Looked up from germline, CDR1 is SGHRS and CDR2 is YFSETQ. The CDR3 extends over 14 amino acids.

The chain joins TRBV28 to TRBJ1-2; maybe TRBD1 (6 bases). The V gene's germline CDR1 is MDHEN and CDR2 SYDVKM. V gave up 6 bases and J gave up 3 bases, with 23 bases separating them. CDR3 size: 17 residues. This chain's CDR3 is CASRPTGYRAMDYGYTF. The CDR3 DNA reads TGTGCCAGCAGACCTACAGGGTACCGGGCGATGGACTATGGCTACACCTTC.

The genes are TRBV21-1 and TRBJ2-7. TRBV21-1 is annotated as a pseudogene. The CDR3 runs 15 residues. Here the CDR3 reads CASSKEGGTDYEQYF. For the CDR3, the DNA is TGTGCCAGCAGCAAAGAGGGTGGTACGGACTACGAGCAGTACTTC.

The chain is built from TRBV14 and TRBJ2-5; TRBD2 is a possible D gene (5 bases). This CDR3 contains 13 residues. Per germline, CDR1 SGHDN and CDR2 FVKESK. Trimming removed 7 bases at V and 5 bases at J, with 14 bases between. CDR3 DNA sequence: TGTGCCAGCACCCCCTTGGGAGCGGAGACCCAGTACTTC. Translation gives CASTPLGAETQYF.

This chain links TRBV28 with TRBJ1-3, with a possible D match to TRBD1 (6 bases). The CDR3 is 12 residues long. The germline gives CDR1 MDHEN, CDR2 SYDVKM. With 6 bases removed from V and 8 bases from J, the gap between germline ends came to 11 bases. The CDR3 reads CASSLTGYTIYF. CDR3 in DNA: TGTGCCAGCAGCCTGACAGGTTACACCATATATTTT.

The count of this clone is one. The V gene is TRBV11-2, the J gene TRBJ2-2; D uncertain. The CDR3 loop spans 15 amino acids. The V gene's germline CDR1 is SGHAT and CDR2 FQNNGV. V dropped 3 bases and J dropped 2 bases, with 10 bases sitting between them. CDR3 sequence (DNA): TGTGCCAGCAGCTTGGGCACCATCAACACCGGGGAGCTGTTTTTT. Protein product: CASSLGTINTGELFF.

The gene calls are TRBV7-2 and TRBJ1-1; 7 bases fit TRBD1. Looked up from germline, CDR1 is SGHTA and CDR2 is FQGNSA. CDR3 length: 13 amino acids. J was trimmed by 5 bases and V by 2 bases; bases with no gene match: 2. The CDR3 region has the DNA TGTGCCAGCAGCTTAAGACAGGGAACTGAAGCTTTCTTT. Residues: CASSLRQGTEAFF.

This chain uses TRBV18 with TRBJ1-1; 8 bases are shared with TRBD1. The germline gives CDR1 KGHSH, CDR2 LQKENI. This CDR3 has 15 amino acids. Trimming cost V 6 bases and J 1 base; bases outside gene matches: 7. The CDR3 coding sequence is TGTGCCAGCTCTCGAAATACAGGGGGGAACACTGAAGCTTTCTTT. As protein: CASSRNTGGNTEAFF.

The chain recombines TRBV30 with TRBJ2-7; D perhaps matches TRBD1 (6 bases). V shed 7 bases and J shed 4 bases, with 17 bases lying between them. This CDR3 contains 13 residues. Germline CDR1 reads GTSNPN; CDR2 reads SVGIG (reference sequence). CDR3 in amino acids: CASNPTGTYEQYF. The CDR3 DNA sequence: TGTGCCTCCAACCCCACAGGGACGTACGAGCAGTACTTC.

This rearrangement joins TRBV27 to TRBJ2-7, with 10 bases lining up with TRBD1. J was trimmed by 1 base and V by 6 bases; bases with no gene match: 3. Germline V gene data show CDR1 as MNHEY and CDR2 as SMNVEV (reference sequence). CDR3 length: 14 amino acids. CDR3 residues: CASRRDRGSYEQYF. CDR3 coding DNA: TGTGCCAGCAGGCGGGACAGGGGATCCTACGAGCAGTACTTC.

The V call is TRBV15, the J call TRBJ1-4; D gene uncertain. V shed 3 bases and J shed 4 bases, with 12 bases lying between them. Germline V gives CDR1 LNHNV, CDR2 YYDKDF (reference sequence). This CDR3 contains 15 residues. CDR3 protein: CATSSGGLSNEKLFF. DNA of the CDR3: TGTGCCACCAGCAGTGGCGGCTTGAGTAATGAAAAACTGTTTTTT.

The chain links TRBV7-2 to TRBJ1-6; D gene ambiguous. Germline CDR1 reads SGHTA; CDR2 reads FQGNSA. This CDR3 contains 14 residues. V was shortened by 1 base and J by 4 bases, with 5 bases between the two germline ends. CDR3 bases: TGTGCCAGCAGCTTAGACGGGTATAATTCACCCCTCCACTTT. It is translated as CASSLDGYNSPLHF.

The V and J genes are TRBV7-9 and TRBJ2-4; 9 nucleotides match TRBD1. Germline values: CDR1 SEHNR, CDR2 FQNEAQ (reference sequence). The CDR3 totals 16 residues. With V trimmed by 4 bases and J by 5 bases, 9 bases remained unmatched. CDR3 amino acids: CASSSLWTGAQNIQYF. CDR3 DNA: TGTGCCAGCAGCTCCCTTTGGACAGGGGCCCAAAACATTCAGTACTTC.

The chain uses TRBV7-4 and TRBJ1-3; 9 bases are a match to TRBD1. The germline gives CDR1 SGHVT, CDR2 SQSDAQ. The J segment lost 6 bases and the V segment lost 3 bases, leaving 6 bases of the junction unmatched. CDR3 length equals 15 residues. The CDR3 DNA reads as TGTGCCAGCAGCTTGGAAGACAGGGGGGAAAACACCATATATTTT. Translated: CASSLEDRGENTIYF.

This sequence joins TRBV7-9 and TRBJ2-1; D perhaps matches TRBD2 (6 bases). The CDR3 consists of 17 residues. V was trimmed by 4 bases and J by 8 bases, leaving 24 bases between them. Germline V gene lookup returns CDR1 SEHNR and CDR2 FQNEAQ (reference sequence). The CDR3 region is CASSYWTTSGWGDEQFF. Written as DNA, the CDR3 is TGTGCCAGCAGCTACTGGACTACGTCGGGTTGGGGTGATGAGCAGTTCTTC.

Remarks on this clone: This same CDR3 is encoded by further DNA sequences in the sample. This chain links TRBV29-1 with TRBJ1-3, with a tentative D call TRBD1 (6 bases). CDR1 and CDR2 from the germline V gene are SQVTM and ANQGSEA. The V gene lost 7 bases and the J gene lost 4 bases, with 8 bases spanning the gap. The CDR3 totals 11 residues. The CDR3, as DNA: TGCAGCGGCGGACAGGGAAACACCATATATTTT. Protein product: CSGGQGNTIYF. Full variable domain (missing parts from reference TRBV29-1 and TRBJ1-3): SAVISQKPSRDICQRGTSLTIQCQVDSQVTMMFWYRQQPGQSLTLIATANQGSEATYESGFVIDKFPISRPNLTFSTLTVSNMSPEDSSIYLCSGGQGNTIYFGEGSWLTVV.

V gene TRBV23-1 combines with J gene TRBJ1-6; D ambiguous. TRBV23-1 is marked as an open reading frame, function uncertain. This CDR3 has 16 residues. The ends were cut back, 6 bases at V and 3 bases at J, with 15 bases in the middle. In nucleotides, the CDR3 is TGCGCCAGCAGCCCCTCCCGCCCGGGCTATAATTCACCCCTCCACTTT. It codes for CASSPSRPGYNSPLHF.

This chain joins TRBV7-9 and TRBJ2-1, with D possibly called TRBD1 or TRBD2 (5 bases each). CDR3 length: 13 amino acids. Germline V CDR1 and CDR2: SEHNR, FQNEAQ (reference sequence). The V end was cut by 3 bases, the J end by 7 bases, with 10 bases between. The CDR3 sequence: CASSFGAVNEQFF. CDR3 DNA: TGTGCCAGCAGCTTCGGGGCGGTGAATGAGCAGTTCTTC.

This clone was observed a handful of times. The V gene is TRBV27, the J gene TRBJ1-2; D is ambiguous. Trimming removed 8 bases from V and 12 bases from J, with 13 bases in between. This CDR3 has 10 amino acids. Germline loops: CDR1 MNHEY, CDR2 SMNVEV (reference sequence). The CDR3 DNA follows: TGTGCCAGCTCACTTTACAAGGACACCTTC. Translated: CASSLYKDTF.

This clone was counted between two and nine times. The CDR3 coding sequence is TGTGCCAGTAGTATCCCAGGGCTAAACACTGAAGCTTTCTTT. Its translation is CASSIPGLNTEAFF. V is TRBV19 and J is TRBJ1-1; a possible D gene is TRBD1 (5 bases). CDR3 length: 14 amino acids. Germline lookup yields CDR1 LNHDA and CDR2 SQIVND (reference sequence). V gave up 3 bases and J gave up 2 bases, with 10 bases separating them.

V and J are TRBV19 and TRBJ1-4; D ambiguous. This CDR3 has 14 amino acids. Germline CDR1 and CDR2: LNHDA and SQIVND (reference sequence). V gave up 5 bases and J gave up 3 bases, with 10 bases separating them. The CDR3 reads CASSLRIANEKLFF. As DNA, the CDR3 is TGTGCCAGTAGTTTGCGGATCGCTAATGAAAAACTGTTTTTT. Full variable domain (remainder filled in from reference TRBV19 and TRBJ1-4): DGGITQSPKYLFRKEGQNVTLSCEQNLNHDAMYWYRQDPGQGLRLIYYSQIVNDFQKGDIAEGYSVSREKKESFPLTVTSAQKNPTAFYLCASSLRIANEKLFFGSGTQLSVL.

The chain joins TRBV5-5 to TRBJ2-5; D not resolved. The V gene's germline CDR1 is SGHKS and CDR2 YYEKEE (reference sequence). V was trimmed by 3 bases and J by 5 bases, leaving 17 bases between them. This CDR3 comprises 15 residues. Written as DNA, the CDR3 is TGTGCCAGCAGCTCCCACCGAGGCACGTCCGAGACCCAGTACTTC. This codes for CASSSHRGTSETQYF.

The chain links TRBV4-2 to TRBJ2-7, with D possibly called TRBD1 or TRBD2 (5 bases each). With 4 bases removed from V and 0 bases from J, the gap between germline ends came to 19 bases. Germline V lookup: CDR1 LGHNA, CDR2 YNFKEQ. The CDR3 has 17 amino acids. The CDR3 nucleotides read TGTGCCAGCAGCCCTCCTTACCCCGACAGCGGCTCCTACGAGCAGTACTTC. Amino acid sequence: CASSPPYPDSGSYEQYF.